There are a few counts of the clone carrying this T cell receptor beta chain. This entry is derived from a study of early T cells in non-severe SARS-CoV-2 infection. Unique molecular identifiers (one per individual cDNA molecule) were attached. TCRdb called the 5' RACE reads again in MiXCR, with one record for every CDR3 protein. The repertoire holds 65,000 to 75,000 distinct CDR3 sequences, with approximately 10% as singletons. V lost 3 bases and J lost 1, with 16 bases in between. The CDR3 runs to 16 residues. This clonotype originated in an adult who was a healthcare worker with PCR-confirmed SARS-CoV-2 infection or an uninfected control (not recorded which). Material for sequencing was whole blood. This chain connects TRBV12-3 or TRBV12-4 to TRBJ2-7; weak D call: TRBD2 (6 bases). The CDR3 DNA reads TGTGCCAGCAGTTTTTGGGGGGACGGGGAATCCTACGAGCAGTACTTC. This sequence encodes CASSFWGDGESYEQYF.